These 28 T cell receptor beta chains share one sample of origin, sequenced in a study of cytomegalovirus exposure and HLA in healthy donors. PCR was performed using 60 Vbeta and 13 Jbeta primers. The table came from immunoSEQ multiplex PCR; TCRdb's copy has only in-frame clones and leaves some out. The table lists some 150,000 clones, 81% of them singletons. The sample consisted of PBMCs. The receptors derive from a woman aged 50 to 60 in good health and CMV-seronegative.

The chain carries TRBV4-1 and TRBJ2-3; 9 positions agree with TRBD2. The CDR3 spans 17 residues. The germline CDR1 and CDR2 sequences are MGHRA and YSYEKL. The V gene end was trimmed by 0 bases and the J gene end by 0 bases; junction bases not matched to a gene: 4. DNA for the CDR3: TGCGCCAGCAGCCAAGATCGAGCGGGAGGTAGCACAGATACGCAGTATTTT. Residues: CASSQDRAGGSTDTQYF.

Comments on this clone: A junction end diverges from the germline sequence, so it may reflect a read error. The chain employs TRBV7-9 and TRBJ2-2; 10 nucleotides agree with TRBD1. Per germline, CDR1 SEHNR and CDR2 FQNEAQ (reference sequence). The CDR3 sequence is 17 residues long. In DNA form, the CDR3 reads TGTTCCAGCAGCTTACGAGGCCCGGGACAGGGGTCCGGGGAGCTGTTTTTT. Its translation is CSSSLRGPGQGSGELFF. The complete variable domain, with remaining parts taken from reference TRBV7-9 and TRBJ2-2, reads DTGVSQNPRHKITKRGQNVTFRCDPISEHNRLYWYRQTLGQGPEFLTYFQNEAQLEKSRLLSDRFSAERPKGSFSTLEIQRTEQGDSAMYLCSSSLRGPGQGSGELFFGEGSRLTVL.

CDR3: CASSYSGSGGYTF. In DNA, the CDR3 is TGTGCCAGCAGTTACTCAGGCTCGGGGGGCTACACCTTC. The rearrangement links TRBV6-6 to TRBJ1-2; no clear D. Germline V lookup: CDR1 MNHNY, CDR2 SVGAGI (reference sequence). V shed 0 bases and J shed 8 bases, with 10 bases lying between them. The CDR3 extends over 13 amino acids.

The rearrangement joins TRBV9 to TRBJ2-5, with 11 bases lining up with TRBD2. CDR3 length equals 15 residues. With 1 base clipped from V and 6 bases from J, the junction kept 5 bases outside the gene matches. CDR1 SGDLS and CDR2 YYNGEE come from the germline V gene. The chain's CDR3 is CASSVNSGGGKTQYF. Here the CDR3 DNA reads TGTGCCAGCAGCGTAAATAGCGGGGGGGGGAAGACCCAGTACTTC.

The gene calls are TRBV28 and TRBJ1-3; tentative D call: TRBD1 (5 bases). CDR3 size: 16 residues. Germline loops: CDR1 MDHEN, CDR2 SYDVKM. Trimming pared 7 bases from V and 0 bases from J, leaving 16 bases between. The CDR3 DNA follows: TGTGCCAGCACTCCCGGTGGGACTTTCTCTGGAAACACCATATATTTT. Amino acid sequence: CASTPGGTFSGNTIYF.

This clone was seen only once. The chain uses TRBV5-8 and TRBJ2-5; 7 bases map to TRBD2. Per germline, CDR1 SGHTS and CDR2 YDEGEE. CDR3 length equals 14 residues. The junction had 9 bases not matched to a gene; V was cut back by 5 bases and J by 5 bases. CDR3 amino acids: CASRRTGGGETQYF. The CDR3 DNA follows: TGTGCCAGCAGGCGGACGGGAGGAGGGGAGACCCAGTACTTC. The full variable domain, with the rest looked up from reference TRBV5-8 and TRBJ2-5, is EAGVTQSPTHLIKTRGQQATLRCSPISGHTSVYWYQQALGLGLQFLLWYDEGEERNRGNFPPRFSGRQFPNYSSELNVNALELEDSALYLCASRRTGGGETQYFGPGTRLLVL.

This clone has more than one count but fewer than ten. This chain joins TRBV28 and TRBJ1-2; TRBD1 matches 7 bases. From germline, CDR1 is MDHEN and CDR2 SYDVKM. The length of the CDR3 is 15 residues. J was trimmed by 5 bases and V by 1 base; bases with no gene match: 7. CDR3 in amino acids: CASSLLEGAGYGYTF. CDR3 in DNA: TGTGCCAGCAGTTTATTGGAGGGGGCAGGGTATGGCTACACCTTC.

The chain has TRBV29-1 and TRBJ1-2, with 7 bases that match TRBD1. CDR1 and CDR2 (germline): SQVTM, ANQGSEA. With V trimmed by 7 bases and J by 5 bases, 7 bases remained unmatched. This CDR3 is built from 12 residues. The CDR3 loop is CSAGQTGYGYTF. CDR3 nucleotide sequence: TGCAGCGCCGGACAGACAGGGTATGGCTACACCTTC.

The CDR3 nucleotides read TGTGCCAGCAGTGAATTTAGTAACTATGGCTACACCTTC. It yields the protein CASSEFSNYGYTF. V usage is TRBV25-1 and J usage is TRBJ1-2; D remains unclear. V lost 1 base, J lost 1 base, and 4 bases lay in between. The germline V gene encodes CDR1 MGHDK and CDR2 SYGVNS. The CDR3 is 13 residues long.

This sequence joins TRBV29-1 and TRBJ2-7, with TRBD1 matching over 7 bases. Germline loops: CDR1 SQVTM, CDR2 ANQGSEA. J was trimmed by 0 bases and V by 5 bases; bases with no gene match: 4. This CDR3 has 13 residues. The CDR3 loop reads CSVKGGLSYEQYF. The CDR3 region has the DNA TGCAGCGTTAAAGGGGGCCTCTCCTACGAGCAGTACTTC.

The chain has TRBV23-1 and TRBJ2-3; D may be TRBD2 (6 bases). TRBV23-1 counts as an open reading frame of uncertain function. The CDR3 is 18 amino acids. V was pared by 2 bases and J by 5 bases, with 23 bases between. In DNA form, the CDR3 reads TGCGCCAGCAGTCAAATCGTACCCGAGAGGAGGGAGAGAGATACGCAGTATTTT. It is translated as CASSQIVPERRERDTQYF.

V is TRBV18 and J is TRBJ2-7; 9 nucleotides match TRBD1. Per the germline V gene, CDR1 is KGHSH and CDR2 is LQKENI. The V segment lost 6 bases and the J segment 3 bases; nucleotides outside the gene matches: 3. This CDR3 has 13 amino acids. CDR3 residues: CASSSGQGYEQYF. The DNA for the CDR3 is TGTGCCAGCTCCTCGGGACAGGGCTACGAGCAGTACTTC.

This clone was counted a single time. The chain has TRBV6-1 and TRBJ1-1; no firm D call. V lost 6 bases to trimming and J lost 1 base, with 3 bases between them. The germline V gene encodes CDR1 MNHNS and CDR2 SASEGT. CDR3 length: 11 residues. The CDR3 region has the DNA TGTGCCAGCAGCAAGAACACTGAAGCTTTCTTT. It codes for CASSKNTEAFF.

The chain recombines TRBV28 with TRBJ1-2; TRBD1 matches at 8 bases. The CDR3 covers 12 residues. Germline trimming cut 8 bases from V and 7 bases from J; bases unmatched to any gene: 6. Germline V CDR1 and CDR2: MDHEN, SYDVKM. CDR3 region: CASVDREVGYTF. The CDR3 DNA follows: TGTGCCAGCGTGGACAGGGAGGTTGGCTACACCTTC.

The chain's CDR3 is CASSSWTSGRHEQFF. The CDR3 DNA follows: TGTGCCAGCAGCTCGTGGACTAGCGGGAGACATGAGCAGTTCTTC. The chain employs TRBV7-9 and TRBJ2-1; 13 nucleotides match TRBD2. Germline lookup yields CDR1 SEHNR and CDR2 FQNEAQ (reference sequence). This CDR3 has 15 residues. V was clipped by 4 bases and J by 8 bases; unmatched bases: 5.

J is TRBJ1-2 and V is TRBV27, with a possible D match to TRBD1 (5 bases). This CDR3 has 14 amino acids. Germline loops: CDR1 MNHEY, CDR2 SMNVEV (reference sequence). Between the trimmed V and J ends, which lost 5 bases and 4 bases, there was a span of 14 bases. The CDR3 loop is CASSPPGGSYGYTF. The CDR3 coding sequence is TGTGCCAGCAGTCCCCCCGGGGGGAGCTATGGCTACACCTTC.

The genes are TRBV19 and TRBJ2-6; 11 bases fit TRBD1. The CDR3 spans 18 residues. With 4 bases clipped from V and 4 bases from J, the junction kept 9 bases outside the gene matches. The V gene's germline CDR1 is LNHDA and CDR2 SQIVND (reference sequence). The chain's CDR3 is CASSTPGQGASGANVLTF. CDR3 sequence (DNA): TGTGCCAGTAGTACCCCCGGACAGGGGGCATCGGGGGCCAACGTCCTGACTTTC.

The chain has TRBV13 and TRBJ2-2; TRBD2 agrees at 9 bases. Germline V gives CDR1 PRHDT, CDR2 FYEKMQ (reference sequence). V trimming: 5 bases; J trimming: 6 bases; junction bases outside the gene matches: 10. The CDR3 totals 16 residues. The CDR3 bases are TGTGCCAGCAGCCCCCCCCTAGCGGGAAGCGCCGGGGAGCTGTTTTTT. The encoded protein is CASSPPLAGSAGELFF.

This clone was found a few times. The gene calls are TRBV27 and TRBJ1-5, with 7 bases that match TRBD1. Germline V gene sequence: CDR1 MNHEY, CDR2 SMNVEV (reference sequence). With 1 base clipped from V and 4 bases from J, the junction kept 1 base outside the gene matches. CDR3 length: 14 residues. CDR3 sequence: CASSLYRGNQPQHF. CDR3 DNA sequence: TGTGCCAGCAGTTTATACAGGGGAAATCAGCCCCAGCATTTT.

The V call is TRBV7-9, the J call TRBJ2-7; tentative D call: TRBD1 (5 bases). Germline V gives CDR1 SEHNR, CDR2 FQNEAQ (reference sequence). The CDR3 sequence is 14 residues long. The V end lost 1 base, the J end lost 5 bases, and 12 bases lay between the germline ends. CDR3 DNA: TGTGCCAGCAGCTTAGACAGGACGGCGGACGAGCAGTACTTC. Protein product: CASSLDRTADEQYF.

The V and J genes are TRBV4-3 and TRBJ1-1; 9 bases map to TRBD1. V shed 1 base, J shed 5 bases, and the junction held 2 bases outside the gene matches. The V gene's germline CDR1 is LGHNA and CDR2 YSLEER. The CDR3 runs to 14 residues. The CDR3 loop reads CASSQGQGVTEAFF. The CDR3 coding sequence is TGCGCCAGCAGCCAAGGACAGGGGGTAACTGAAGCTTTCTTT.

V and J are TRBV28 and TRBJ2-2, with D perhaps matching TRBD2 (6 bases). This CDR3 has 16 amino acids. The V end lost 5 bases, the J end lost 0 bases, and 13 bases lay between the germline ends. Germline V gene data show CDR1 as MDHEN and CDR2 as SYDVKM. CDR3 sequence: CASSRPGVTNTGELFF. The CDR3 DNA reads TGTGCCAGCAGTCGTCCGGGGGTGACGAACACCGGGGAGCTGTTTTTT.

V is TRBV7-2 and J is TRBJ1-5; D unclear. V was pared by 1 base and J by 7 bases, with 8 bases between. The CDR3 contains 13 residues. Germline loops: CDR1 SGHTA, CDR2 FQGNSA. The CDR3 coding sequence is TGTGCCAGCAGCTTAGGGGCAAGCCAGCCCCAGCATTTT. Protein: CASSLGASQPQHF. Combining the CDR3 with reference TRBV7-2 and TRBJ1-5 gives the whole variable domain GAGVSQSPSNKVTEKGKDVELRCDPISGHTALYWYRQSLGQGLEFLIYFQGNSAPDKSGLPSDRFSAERTGGSVSTLTIQRTQQEDSAVYLCASSLGASQPQHFGDGTRLSIL.

This CDR3 reads CASSLDGGNHQPQHF. The CDR3 nucleotides read TGTGCCAGCAGCTTAGACGGCGGGAACCATCAGCCCCAGCATTTT. The chain has TRBV11-2 and TRBJ1-5; no definite D call. The CDR3 is made up of 15 amino acids. Germline V lookup: CDR1 SGHAT, CDR2 FQNNGV. V was cut by 0 bases and J by 5 bases, with 11 bases left in between. Full variable domain (rest looked up from reference TRBV11-2 and TRBJ1-5): EAGVAQSPRYKIIEKRQSVAFWCNPISGHATLYWYQQILGQGPKLLIQFQNNGVVDDSQLPKDRFSAERLKGVDSTLKIQPAKLEDSAVYLCASSLDGGNHQPQHFGDGTRLSIL.

This clone was detected a few times. The J gene is TRBJ2-2, the V gene TRBV6-5; D gene unclear. From germline, CDR1 is MNHEY and CDR2 SVGAGI. This CDR3 is 12 amino acids long. V lost 4 bases, J lost 6 bases, and 6 bases lay in between. In DNA, the CDR3 is TGTGCCAGCAGTTTAAACTCCGGGGAGCTGTTTTTT. Its translation: CASSLNSGELFF.

V is TRBV5-1 and J is TRBJ2-3, with TRBD2 identical over 7 bases. V lost 4 bases and J lost 2; bases outside the gene matches: 10. Germline CDR1 SGHRS, CDR2 YFSETQ. The CDR3 has 16 amino acids. The DNA for the CDR3 is TGCGCCAGCAGCCCGGGAACGGGGGGTCCCACAGATACGCAGTATTTT. This codes for CASSPGTGGPTDTQYF.

The CDR3 sequence: CASSLEAGYMNTEAFF. CDR3 DNA: TGCGCCAGCAGCTTGGAAGCAGGGTATATGAACACTGAAGCTTTCTTT. V gene TRBV5-1 combines with J gene TRBJ1-1; tentative D call: TRBD1 (5 bases). The CDR3 runs 16 residues. Trimming removed 0 bases at V and 0 bases at J, with 12 bases between. Looked up from germline, CDR1 is SGHRS and CDR2 is YFSETQ.

This clone was seen a few times. The genes are TRBV4-3 and TRBJ1-3; TRBD1 might be the D (5 bases). V was cut by 0 bases and J by 0 bases, with 12 bases left in between. This CDR3 has 17 amino acids. Germline CDR1 LGHNA, CDR2 YSLEER. The CDR3 reads CASSQDAGFSSGNTIYF. The CDR3 nucleotides are TGCGCCAGCAGCCAAGATGCAGGGTTTTCCTCTGGAAACACCATATATTTT.